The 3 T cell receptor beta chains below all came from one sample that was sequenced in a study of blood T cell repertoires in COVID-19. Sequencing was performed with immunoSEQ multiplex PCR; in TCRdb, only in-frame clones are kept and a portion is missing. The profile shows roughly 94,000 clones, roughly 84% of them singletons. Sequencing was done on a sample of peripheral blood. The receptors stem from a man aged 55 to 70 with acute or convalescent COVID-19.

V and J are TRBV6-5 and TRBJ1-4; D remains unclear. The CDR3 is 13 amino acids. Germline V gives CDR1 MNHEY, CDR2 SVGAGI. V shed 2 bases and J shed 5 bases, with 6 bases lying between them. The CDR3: CASSYVVNEKLFF. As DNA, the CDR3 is TGTGCCAGCAGTTACGTCGTGAATGAAAAACTGTTTTTT.

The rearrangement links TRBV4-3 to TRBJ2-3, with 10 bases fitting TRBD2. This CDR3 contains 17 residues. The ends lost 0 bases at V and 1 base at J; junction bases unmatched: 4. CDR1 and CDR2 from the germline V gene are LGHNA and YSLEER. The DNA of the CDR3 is TGCGCCAGCAGCCAAGATAAAACTAGCGGGGGCACAGATACGCAGTATTTT. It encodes CASSQDKTSGGTDTQYF.

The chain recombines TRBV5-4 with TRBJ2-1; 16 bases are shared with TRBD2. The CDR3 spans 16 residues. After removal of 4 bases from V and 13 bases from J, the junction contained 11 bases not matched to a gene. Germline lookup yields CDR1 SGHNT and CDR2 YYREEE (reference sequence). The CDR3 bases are TGTGCCAGCAGCGTGGGGCCGGGACTAGCGGGGGGGCAACAGTTCTTC. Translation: CASSVGPGLAGGQQFF.